This T cell receptor beta chain was recorded in a study of cytomegalovirus exposure and HLA in healthy donors. Background on the study: As released early, the data held 70 million to 95 million unique TCRs from HLA-typed donors.

Whole-study findings and limits: TCR beta sequences numbering around 15,000 were associated with HLA alleles at 0.05 false discovery rate in a later analysis. The authors listed approximately 160 TCR beta chains as cytomegalovirus-associated.

Concerning this clone itself: The target antigen is unknown.

Vbeta (60) and Jbeta (13) primers were used in the PCR. Sequenced by immunoSEQ multiplex PCR; TCRdb stores in-frame clones only, minus some. This sample carries 180,000 or so clones, approximately 59% of them seen once, and the ten largest clones take 2.5% to 3.5%. The receptor's source is a man aged 40-55 years in good health and CMV-seronegative. Sequenced sample: PBMCs.

CDR3 region: CASSIGQQETQYF. The CDR3, as DNA: TGTGCCAGTAGTATCGGACAGCAAGAGACCCAGTACTTC. The chain couples TRBV19 to TRBJ2-5, with D possibly being TRBD1 (6 bases). CDR3 size: 13 residues. Trimming took 3 bases from V and 2 from J, leaving 7 bases between them. Germline V gene lookup returns CDR1 LNHDA and CDR2 SQIVND (reference sequence).